The sequence of this T cell receptor (beta chain) was determined in a study of naive and memory T cell subsets (TCRdb year 2017). A note on the overall study: Sorted naive and memory T cell subsets from peripheral blood were analyzed in the study using a UMI-based, open-source pipeline for TCR alpha and beta sequencing. Complete agreement was observed between the functional CMV T cell responses and the IgG serology results. RNA was DNase-treated and reverse transcribed with TCR constant-region primers, mostly using SuperScript III. Here is what the overall study found, with its caveats: Each clonotype was defined as a single alpha or beta chain sequence rather than as a paired alpha/beta receptor. After error correction, only a single occurrence was seen for over 95% of naive TCR sequences, so much steeper abundance distributions were produced than in memory subsets. The repertoire findings for the naive and memory subsets could not be validated, as no ground truth was available. RNA-based TCR counts may be affected by expression changes linked to T cell activation and differentiation. The abundance of TCRs followed a power law with an exponent that differed between naive and memory subsets yet stayed consistent across the three individuals. In both CD4 and CD8 cells, the Gini index increased while Shannon and inverse Simpson diversity decreased from naive through CM, EM and EMRA.

This clonotype was seen repeatedly, ten times or more. Its antigen specificity is not known. No base quality values were provided; no much bigger clone lies one nucleotide off. TCR alpha and beta chain libraries were amplified separately from the second PCR step onward. The CMV status of each donor was determined by measuring IFNgamma production from CD4+ T cells after fresh PBMCs had been stimulated overnight with CMV viral lysate. CD4 T cells were positively selected with Miltenyi beads, followed by positive selection of CD8 T cells from the CD4-negative fraction. Cells were stained for CD3, CD4, CD8, CD45RA, CD27 and a live/dead dye and were sorted on a BD Aria II into four subsets based on CD45RA and CD27. Blood was obtained from a few healthy volunteers, and the blood from each volunteer was fractionated into CD4 and CD8 T cells and subsequently into four differentiation subsets. About 130 ml of peripheral blood was collected from each donor, and PBMC were isolated from the blood using Ficoll-Paque PLUS density-gradient centrifugation. The sorted cells were lysed in RLT buffer, after which RNA was extracted using a Qiagen RNeasy kit and kept at -80 degrees C.

From the cysteine through the phenylalanine, the CDR3 covers 15 amino acids. The kept DNA is CDR3 alone, 45 bases in frame from the first base. Trimming accounts for 2 bases at V and 7 bases at J, while the number of junction bases matched to no gene is 8. Per the germline V gene, ENHRY is the CDR1 and SYGVKD is the CDR2. Libraries were built with UMI-ligation and nested PCR. To cover both TRBC1 and TRBC2, the beta constant-region primer consisted of an equimolar mix of two oligonucleotides. A single-stranded oligonucleotide carrying the SP2 primer and a 12-nucleotide UMI was ligated to the 3' end of the cDNA by T4 RNA ligase 1. The ligated cDNA went through four rounds of PCR with nested alpha and beta constant-region primers together with the SP2 primer. The ligation reaction was kept at 16 degrees C for 20-24 hours. To avoid over-amplification, PCR2 was usually performed as a SYBR Green qPCR and halted once a predetermined threshold was reached. All purifications after the first were performed with Agencourt AMPure XP magnetic beads. Library quantification was done by Qubit, followed by a TapeStation check on which the main peak was expected at around 650 bp. The pooled libraries were sequenced on an Illumina MiSeq using v2 2x251 paired-end kits, which usually yielded about 0.85-2 million reads per sample. Libraries were pooled at 4 nM per sample, and roughly 4.5-8% PhiX was added to improve cluster recognition. As for the authors' bioinformatics: FASTQ reads processed by Demultiplexor were assigned V and J genes by Decombinator through tag matching that tolerated a single base-pair mismatch. Collapsinator used UMIs to correct both sequencing errors and frequency errors arising from PCR heterogeneity. CDR3Translator translated TCRs and extracted CDR3s from the conserved cysteine to the FGXG phenylalanine, flagging non-productive sequences. Repertoires were subsampled to equal numbers of UMI-defined TCRs before Gini, Shannon entropy and inverse Simpson indices were calculated. Clonotype abundance distributions were fitted to a power law by maximum likelihood within the linear range. Similar UMI counts, unique TCR numbers and clonal distributions were obtained with the pipeline and with MIGEC on one naive CD8 sample. Repertoires were searched for about 7,300 CMV-associated CDR3 sequences compiled from VDJdb and a published dataset. TCRdb trimmed the raw reads at Q25, called clones with MiXCR and kept productive beta chains. All rows with the same CDR3 protein become a single entry with the most common DNA and genes. It is TCRdb's table, rather than the study itself, that gives the V and J calls and clone size. The sample contains approximately 82,000 distinct CDR3 sequences, roughly 7% of them found a single time. The top ten constitute around 1.6% of the sample.

The V and J genes are TRBV10-3 and TRBJ2-7, with TRBD1 matching 10 junction bases. Sequences were obtained from central memory CD4+ T cells from blood. In the paper's terms, the cell subset or site label means: central memory, CD45RA- CD27+. The source is a human donor in good health. The DNA reads as follows: TGTGCCATCAGTGAGGACAGGGGGCGAGTGGAGGAGCAGTACTTC. Translated, this is CAISEDRGRVEEQYF.